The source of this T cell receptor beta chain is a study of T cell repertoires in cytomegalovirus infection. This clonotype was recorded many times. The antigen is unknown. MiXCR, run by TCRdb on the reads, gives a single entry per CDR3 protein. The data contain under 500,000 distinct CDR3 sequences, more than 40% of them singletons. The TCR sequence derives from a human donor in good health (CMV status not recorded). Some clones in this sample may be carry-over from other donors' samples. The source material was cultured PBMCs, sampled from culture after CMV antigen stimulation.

This CDR3 reads CASSSGMLAGGRQETQYF. In nucleotides, the CDR3 is TGTGCCAGCAGCTCCGGAATGCTAGCGGGGGGCCGTCAAGAGACCCAGTACTTC. The chain is built from TRBV7-2 and TRBJ2-5; 11 nucleotides align to TRBD2. Germline values: CDR1 SGHTA, CDR2 FQGNSA. The CDR3 has 18 residues. The V segment lost 4 bases and the J segment 2 bases; nucleotides outside the gene matches: 12.